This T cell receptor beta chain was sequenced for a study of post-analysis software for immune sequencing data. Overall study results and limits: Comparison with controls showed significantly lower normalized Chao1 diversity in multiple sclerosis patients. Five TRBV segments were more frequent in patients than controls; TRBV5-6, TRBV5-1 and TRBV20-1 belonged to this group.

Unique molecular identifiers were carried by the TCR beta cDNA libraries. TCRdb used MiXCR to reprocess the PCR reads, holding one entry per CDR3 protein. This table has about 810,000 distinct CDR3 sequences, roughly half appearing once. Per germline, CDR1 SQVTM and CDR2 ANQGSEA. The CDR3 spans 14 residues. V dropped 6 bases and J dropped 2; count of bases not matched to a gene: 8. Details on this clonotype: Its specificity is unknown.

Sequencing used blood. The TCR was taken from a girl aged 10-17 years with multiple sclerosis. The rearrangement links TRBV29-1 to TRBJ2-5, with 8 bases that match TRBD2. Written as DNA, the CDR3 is TGCAGCGTCCCCCGGGAGGGTTTGCAAGAGACCCAGTACTTC. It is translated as CSVPREGLQETQYF.